This is a list of T cell receptor beta chains from one sample in a study of blood T cell repertoires in COVID-19. Clones were read by immunoSEQ multiplex PCR, and TCRdb kept only the in-frame ones, dropping some. The sample has a few hundred thousand clones; around 80% are singletons. Sequenced sample: peripheral blood. The receptors stem from a human donor in a cohort sampled during active COVID-19. The CDR3 runs from the conserved cysteine through the conserved F or W. Fields, in order: J gene, clone size, D gene, V gene, CDR3 protein, CDR3 DNA. The D gene is left open where the match is weak. Clone size is given for some rows only: seen once, a few or many times, or a class if the clone is expanded.

J gene: TRBJ1-2
clone size: NA
D gene: TRBD1
V gene: TRBV7-9
CDR3 protein: CASISTGNYGYTF
CDR3 DNA: TGTGCCAGCATCTCGACAGGGAACTATGGCTACACCTTC

J gene: TRBJ1-2
clone size: NA
D gene: TRBD1
V gene: TRBV5-6
CDR3 protein: CASSNEMGDRYGYTF
CDR3 DNA: TGTGCCAGCAGTAATGAGATGGGGGACAGATATGGCTACACCTTC

J gene: TRBJ2-7
clone size: NA
D gene: NA
V gene: TRBV6-2/TRBV6-3
CDR3 protein: CASSYRQEVYEQYF
CDR3 DNA: TGTGCCAGCAGTTACCGACAAGAAGTCTACGAGCAGTACTTC

J gene: TRBJ2-7
clone size: NA
D gene: TRBD2
V gene: TRBV7-8
CDR3 protein: CASSRDSREGAPSSYEQYF
CDR3 DNA: TGTGCCAGCAGCCGAGACTCGCGGGAGGGCGCCCCCAGCTCCTACGAGCAGTACTTC

J gene: TRBJ1-2
clone size: NA
D gene: TRBD1
V gene: TRBV19
CDR3 protein: CASRDDRGGYTF
CDR3 DNA: TGTGCCAGTCGCGACGACAGGGGTGGCTACACCTTC

J gene: TRBJ1-5
clone size: NA
D gene: NA
V gene: TRBV27
CDR3 protein: CASSLRRSNQPQHF
CDR3 DNA: TGTGCCAGCAGTTTAAGGCGGAGCAATCAGCCCCAGCATTTT

J gene: TRBJ2-2
clone size: few
D gene: NA
V gene: TRBV27
CDR3 protein: CASSTRVRQTNTGELFF
CDR3 DNA: TGTGCCAGCAGCACCCGGGTACGGCAGACGAACACCGGGGAGCTGTTTTTT

J gene: TRBJ1-6
clone size: NA
D gene: NA
V gene: TRBV28
CDR3 protein: CASSFFIGQGHSPLHF
CDR3 DNA: TGTGCCAGCAGTTTTTTTATCGGGCAGGGGCATTCACCCCTCCACTTT

J gene: TRBJ1-1
clone size: NA
D gene: NA
V gene: TRBV5-4
CDR3 protein: CASSLGAMNTEAFF
CDR3 DNA: TGTGCCAGCAGCCTAGGGGCTATGAACACTGAAGCTTTCTTT

J gene: TRBJ2-3
clone size: NA
D gene: NA
V gene: TRBV7-2
CDR3 protein: CASSTGVAQYF
CDR3 DNA: TGTGCCAGCAGTACGGGAGTTGCGCAGTATTTT

J gene: TRBJ1-1
clone size: NA
D gene: TRBD1
V gene: TRBV10-3
CDR3 protein: CVISGTGKNTEAFF
CDR3 DNA: TGTGTCATCAGCGGGACAGGTAAAAACACTGAAGCTTTCTTT

J gene: TRBJ1-2
clone size: NA
D gene: TRBD1
V gene: TRBV14
CDR3 protein: CASSQPLIGTGGYGYTF
CDR3 DNA: TGTGCCAGCAGCCAACCTCTGATCGGGACAGGGGGCTATGGCTACACCTTC

J gene: TRBJ2-5
clone size: NA
D gene: TRBD1
V gene: TRBV5-1
CDR3 protein: CASSRTGGFMETQYF
CDR3 DNA: TGCGCCAGCAGCCGAACAGGGGGCTTCATGGAGACCCAGTACTTC

J gene: TRBJ2-7
clone size: NA
D gene: NA
V gene: TRBV10-2
CDR3 protein: CASSEGLSLYEQYF
CDR3 DNA: TGCGCCAGCAGTGAGGGACTAAGCCTTTACGAGCAGTACTTC

J gene: TRBJ1-3
clone size: NA
D gene: NA
V gene: TRBV23-1
CDR3 protein: CASSQSGQGKASSGNTIYF
CDR3 DNA: TGCGCCAGCAGTCAATCAGGCCAGGGCAAAGCGAGCTCTGGAAACACCATATATTTT

J gene: TRBJ2-7
clone size: NA
D gene: NA
V gene: TRBV5-4
CDR3 protein: CASSLFGGLTLSSYEQYF
CDR3 DNA: TGTGCCAGCAGCTTGTTCGGGGGGCTAACTCTTAGCTCCTACGAGCAGTACTTC

J gene: TRBJ2-7
clone size: NA
D gene: TRBD2
V gene: TRBV18
CDR3 protein: CASSPISRPASGSSYEQYF
CDR3 DNA: TGTGCCAGCTCACCAATTTCGCGCCCCGCTAGCGGGAGCTCCTACGAGCAGTACTTC

J gene: TRBJ1-3
clone size: NA
D gene: NA
V gene: TRBV30
CDR3 protein: CAWSVGGMGLGNTIYF
CDR3 DNA: TGTGCCTGGAGCGTTGGTGGAATGGGGCTCGGAAACACCATATATTTT

J gene: TRBJ2-2
clone size: NA
D gene: NA
V gene: TRBV18
CDR3 protein: CASSPGLTGELFF
CDR3 DNA: TGTGCCAGCTCACCAGGGCTCACCGGGGAGCTGTTTTTT

J gene: TRBJ1-2
clone size: NA
D gene: NA
V gene: TRBV21-1
CDR3 protein: CASEGQGVGNYGYTF
CDR3 DNA: TGTGCCAGCGAAGGACAGGGGGTGGGAAATTATGGCTACACCTTC

J gene: TRBJ2-2
clone size: NA
D gene: TRBD1
V gene: TRBV5-5
CDR3 protein: CASSLPKTGVDTGELFF
CDR3 DNA: TGTGCCAGCAGCTTGCCCAAAACAGGGGTCGACACCGGGGAGCTGTTTTTT

J gene: TRBJ2-6
clone size: NA
D gene: NA
V gene: TRBV24-1
CDR3 protein: CATSDPLGEEAGANVLTF
CDR3 DNA: TGTGCCACCAGTGACCCCCTGGGAGAGGAAGCTGGGGCCAACGTCCTGACTTTC

J gene: TRBJ1-1
clone size: NA
D gene: TRBD1
V gene: TRBV14
CDR3 protein: CASSFTGAEAFF
CDR3 DNA: TGTGCCAGCAGCTTTACAGGGGCTGAAGCTTTCTTT

J gene: TRBJ1-4
clone size: NA
D gene: NA
V gene: TRBV4-3
CDR3 protein: CASSQEPGFGPNEKLFF
CDR3 DNA: TGCGCCAGCAGCCAAGAGCCGGGATTTGGCCCTAATGAAAAACTGTTTTTT

J gene: TRBJ2-7
clone size: NA
D gene: NA
V gene: TRBV7-9
CDR3 protein: CASNSLDSEQYF
CDR3 DNA: TGTGCCAGCAACTCACTGGACTCCGAGCAGTACTTC

J gene: TRBJ2-7
clone size: NA
D gene: NA
V gene: TRBV14
CDR3 protein: CASSQVADSAYEQYF
CDR3 DNA: TGTGCCAGCAGCCAAGTGGCGGATTCAGCCTACGAGCAGTACTTC

J gene: TRBJ2-2
clone size: NA
D gene: TRBD2
V gene: TRBV20-1
CDR3 protein: CSASGVRGSGTGELFF
CDR3 DNA: TGCAGTGCTAGTGGGGTTCGCGGGAGCGGTACCGGGGAGCTGTTTTTT

J gene: TRBJ2-7
clone size: NA
D gene: NA
V gene: TRBV18
CDR3 protein: CASSPPGFISYEQYF
CDR3 DNA: TGTGCCAGCTCACCACCCGGGTTTATTTCCTACGAGCAGTACTTC

J gene: TRBJ2-7
clone size: NA
D gene: NA
V gene: TRBV4-3
CDR3 protein: CASSQSSGSSYEQYF
CDR3 DNA: TGCGCCAGCAGCCAATCGAGCGGCAGCTCCTACGAGCAGTACTTC

J gene: TRBJ2-3
clone size: NA
D gene: NA
V gene: TRBV7-9
CDR3 protein: CASSPRLGASRDTQYF
CDR3 DNA: TGTGCCAGCAGCCCAAGGTTGGGGGCCTCGCGGGATACGCAGTATTTT

J gene: TRBJ1-5
clone size: NA
D gene: TRBD1
V gene: TRBV10-2
CDR3 protein: CASRDRAFSNQPQHF
CDR3 DNA: TGCGCCAGTAGAGACAGGGCTTTTAGCAATCAGCCCCAGCATTTT

J gene: TRBJ2-1
clone size: NA
D gene: TRBD2
V gene: TRBV7-8
CDR3 protein: CASSLAGWGAGGLNEQFF
CDR3 DNA: TGTGCCAGCAGCTTAGCGGGATGGGGAGCGGGAGGGCTGAATGAGCAGTTCTTC

J gene: TRBJ2-1
clone size: NA
D gene: TRBD2
V gene: TRBV23-1
CDR3 protein: CASSRRDAGREAENEQFF
CDR3 DNA: TGCGCCAGCAGTCGCCGGGACGCGGGGCGGGAGGCGGAAAATGAGCAGTTCTTC

J gene: TRBJ2-1
clone size: NA
D gene: NA
V gene: TRBV9
CDR3 protein: CASSVGGQGSYNEQFF
CDR3 DNA: TGTGCCAGCAGCGTAGGGGGCCAGGGCTCCTACAATGAGCAGTTCTTC

J gene: TRBJ2-1
clone size: NA
D gene: TRBD2
V gene: TRBV2
CDR3 protein: CASLASGSSNEQFF
CDR3 DNA: TGTGCCAGCCTGGCTAGCGGGAGTTCAAATGAGCAGTTCTTC

J gene: TRBJ2-7
clone size: few
D gene: TRBD2
V gene: TRBV30
CDR3 protein: CAWSREVSYEQYF
CDR3 DNA: TGTGCCTGGAGTCGGGAGGTCTCCTACGAGCAGTACTTC

J gene: TRBJ2-7
clone size: NA
D gene: NA
V gene: TRBV5-1
CDR3 protein: CASSQMGHYEQYF
CDR3 DNA: TGCGCCAGCAGCCAGATGGGACACTACGAGCAGTACTTC

J gene: TRBJ1-5
clone size: NA
D gene: TRBD1
V gene: TRBV7-2
CDR3 protein: CASSFAGTVDQPQHF
CDR3 DNA: TGTGCCAGCAGCTTCGCTGGGACAGTAGATCAGCCCCAGCATTTT

J gene: TRBJ2-7
clone size: NA
D gene: NA
V gene: TRBV28
CDR3 protein: CASSLRGDEQYF
CDR3 DNA: TGTGCCAGCAGTTTACGGGGAGACGAGCAGTACTTC

J gene: TRBJ2-7
clone size: NA
D gene: NA
V gene: TRBV9
CDR3 protein: CASSVGGTVAYEQYF
CDR3 DNA: TGTGCCAGCAGCGTTGGGGGGACCGTCGCCTACGAGCAGTACTTC

J gene: TRBJ1-5
clone size: few
D gene: TRBD1
V gene: TRBV28
CDR3 protein: CASHEPGQGYQPQHF
CDR3 DNA: TGTGCCAGCCATGAACCGGGACAGGGCTATCAGCCCCAGCATTTT

J gene: TRBJ2-5
clone size: few
D gene: TRBD1
V gene: TRBV28
CDR3 protein: CASSLATGVVETQYF
CDR3 DNA: TGTGCCAGCAGTCTCGCGACAGGGGTAGTAGAGACCCAGTACTTC

J gene: TRBJ2-1
clone size: NA
D gene: TRBD2
V gene: TRBV10-3
CDR3 protein: CAIILGLAGGNEQFF
CDR3 DNA: TGTGCCATAATCTTAGGACTAGCGGGAGGAAATGAGCAGTTCTTC

J gene: TRBJ2-7
clone size: once
D gene: TRBD1
V gene: TRBV6-2/TRBV6-3
CDR3 protein: CASSGGQPYSYEQYF
CDR3 DNA: TGTGCCAGCAGTGGGGGACAGCCCTACTCCTACGAGCAGTACTTC

J gene: TRBJ2-3
clone size: NA
D gene: TRBD2
V gene: TRBV29-1
CDR3 protein: CSVEDQWLAEDTQYF
CDR3 DNA: TGCAGCGTTGAAGATCAATGGCTAGCGGAAGATACGCAGTATTTT

J gene: TRBJ1-5
clone size: few
D gene: NA
V gene: TRBV27
CDR3 protein: CASSRGQKIQPQHF
CDR3 DNA: TGTGCCAGCAGTCGCGGACAAAAGATTCAGCCCCAGCATTTT

J gene: TRBJ2-7
clone size: NA
D gene: TRBD2
V gene: TRBV4-3
CDR3 protein: CASSQERLAGSSYEQYF
CDR3 DNA: TGCGCCAGCAGCCAAGAAAGACTAGCGGGGAGCTCCTACGAGCAGTACTTC

J gene: TRBJ2-1
clone size: NA
D gene: NA
V gene: TRBV5-8
CDR3 protein: CASSFSRTIVAYNEQFF
CDR3 DNA: TGTGCCAGCAGCTTCTCAAGGACTATCGTGGCCTACAATGAGCAGTTCTTC

J gene: TRBJ1-4
clone size: once
D gene: NA
V gene: TRBV9
CDR3 protein: CASSGRQDYEKLFF
CDR3 DNA: TGTGCCAGCAGCGGAAGACAGGACTATGAAAAACTGTTTTTT

J gene: TRBJ1-5
clone size: once
D gene: TRBD1
V gene: TRBV19
CDR3 protein: CASSVWDRGVVGQPQHF
CDR3 DNA: TGTGCCAGTAGTGTCTGGGACAGGGGAGTAGTAGGTCAGCCCCAGCATTTT

J gene: TRBJ2-3
clone size: NA
D gene: TRBD1
V gene: TRBV9
CDR3 protein: CASSVTGGRDTQYF
CDR3 DNA: TGTGCCAGCAGCGTGACAGGGGGCAGAGATACGCAGTATTTT

J gene: TRBJ1-2
clone size: NA
D gene: NA
V gene: TRBV28
CDR3 protein: CASSAQQGTGGYTF
CDR3 DNA: TGTGCCAGCAGTGCTCAACAGGGAACGGGAGGCTACACCTTC

J gene: TRBJ2-1
clone size: NA
D gene: NA
V gene: TRBV6-6
CDR3 protein: CASRGTLNEQFF
CDR3 DNA: TGTGCCAGCAGGGGGACTTTAAATGAGCAGTTCTTC

J gene: TRBJ1-2
clone size: NA
D gene: NA
V gene: TRBV7-2
CDR3 protein: CASSFQGQYGYTF
CDR3 DNA: TGTGCCAGCAGTTTTCAGGGCCAATATGGCTACACCTTC

J gene: TRBJ2-1
clone size: NA
D gene: TRBD1
V gene: TRBV19
CDR3 protein: CASSADRASYNEQFF
CDR3 DNA: TGTGCCAGTAGTGCCGACAGGGCGTCTTACAATGAGCAGTTCTTC

J gene: TRBJ1-2
clone size: NA
D gene: TRBD1
V gene: TRBV12-3/TRBV12-4
CDR3 protein: CASSIRGRMGYTF
CDR3 DNA: TGTGCCAGCAGTATCAGGGGGCGAATGGGCTACACCTTC

J gene: TRBJ2-5
clone size: NA
D gene: NA
V gene: TRBV28
CDR3 protein: CASSPVDRLQETQYF
CDR3 DNA: TGTGCCAGCAGTCCTGTCGACAGGCTTCAAGAGACCCAGTACTTC